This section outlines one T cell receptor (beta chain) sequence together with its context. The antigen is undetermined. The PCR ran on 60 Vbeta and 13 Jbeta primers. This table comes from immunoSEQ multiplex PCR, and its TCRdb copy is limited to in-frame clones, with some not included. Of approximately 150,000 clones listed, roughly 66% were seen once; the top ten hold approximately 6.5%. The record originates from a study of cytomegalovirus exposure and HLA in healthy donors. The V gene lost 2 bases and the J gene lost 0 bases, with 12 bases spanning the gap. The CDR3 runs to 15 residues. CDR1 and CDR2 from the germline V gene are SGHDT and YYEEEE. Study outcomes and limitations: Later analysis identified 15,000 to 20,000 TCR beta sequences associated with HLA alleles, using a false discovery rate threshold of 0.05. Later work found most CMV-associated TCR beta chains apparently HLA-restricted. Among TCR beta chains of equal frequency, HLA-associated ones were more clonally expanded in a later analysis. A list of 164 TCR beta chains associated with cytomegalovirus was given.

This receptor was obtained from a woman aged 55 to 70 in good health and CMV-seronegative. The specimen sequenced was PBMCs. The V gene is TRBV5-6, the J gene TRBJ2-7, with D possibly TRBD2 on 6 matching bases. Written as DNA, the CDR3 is TGTGCCAGCAGCTTCGGGCGGGGAAGCTCCTACGAGCAGTACTTC. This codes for CASSFGRGSSYEQYF.